The clone carrying this T cell receptor beta chain came up many times. Its specificity is not known. CDR1 and CDR2 from the germline V gene are SGHRS and YFSETQ. The CDR3 runs to 14 residues. The ends lost 6 bases at V and 0 bases at J; junction bases unmatched: 5. This sample is part of a study of CD8 T cells in ankylosing spondylitis. General study points: Characteristic of ankylosing spondylitis blood, it appeared, was a TCR beta motif comprising about 8 highly homologous variants. Earlier authors reported some of these motif variants in reactive arthritis synovial fluid and blood. Researchers report that disease-linked clones proved CD8+ and relatively rare in peripheral blood.

Making use of molecular barcodes, quantitative 5'-RACE generated TCR beta libraries. TCRdb redid the calling of the 5' RACE reads with MiXCR, one entry per CDR3 protein. Of a few hundred thousand distinct CDR3 sequences listed, about 10% are singletons. The chain employs TRBV5-1 and TRBJ2-7; 8 nucleotides agree with TRBD1. The sample consisted of blood, either unsorted or a sorted T cell fraction (not recorded which). This clonotype was obtained from a male donor with ankylosing spondylitis or in good health (not recorded which). The CDR3 reads CASKEQGVSYEQYF. The CDR3 DNA follows: TGCGCCAGCAAGGAACAGGGGGTCTCCTACGAGCAGTACTTC.